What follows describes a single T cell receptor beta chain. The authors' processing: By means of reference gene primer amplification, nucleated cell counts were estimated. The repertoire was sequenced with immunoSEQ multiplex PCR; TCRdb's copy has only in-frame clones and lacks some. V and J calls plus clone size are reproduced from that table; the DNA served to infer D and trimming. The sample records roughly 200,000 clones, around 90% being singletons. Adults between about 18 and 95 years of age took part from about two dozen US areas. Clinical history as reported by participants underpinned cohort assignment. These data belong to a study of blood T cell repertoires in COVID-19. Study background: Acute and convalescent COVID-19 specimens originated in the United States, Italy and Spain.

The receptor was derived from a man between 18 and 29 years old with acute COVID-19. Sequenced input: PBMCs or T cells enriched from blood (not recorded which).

CDR3 amino acids: CASSRTSGSLEEQFF. The CDR3 DNA reads as TGTGCCAGCAGCAGGACTAGCGGGAGTTTGGAAGAGCAGTTCTTC. The rearrangement uses TRBV11-2 and TRBJ2-1; 13 nucleotides align to TRBD2. From germline, CDR1 is SGHAT and CDR2 FQNNGV. V trimming: 5 bases; J trimming: 10 bases; junction bases outside the gene matches: 8. CDR3 size: 15 residues.